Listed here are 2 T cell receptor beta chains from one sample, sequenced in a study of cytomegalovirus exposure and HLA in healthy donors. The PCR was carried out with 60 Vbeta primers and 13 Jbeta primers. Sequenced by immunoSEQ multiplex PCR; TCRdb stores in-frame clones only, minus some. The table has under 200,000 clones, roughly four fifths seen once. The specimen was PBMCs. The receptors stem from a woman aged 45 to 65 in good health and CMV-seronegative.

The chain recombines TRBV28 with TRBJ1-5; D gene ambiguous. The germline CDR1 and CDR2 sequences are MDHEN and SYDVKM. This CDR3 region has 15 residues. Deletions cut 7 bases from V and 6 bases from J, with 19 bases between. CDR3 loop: CASITAGIGSQPQHF. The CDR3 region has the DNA TGTGCCAGCATCACGGCGGGGATCGGTTCTCAGCCCCAGCATTTT.

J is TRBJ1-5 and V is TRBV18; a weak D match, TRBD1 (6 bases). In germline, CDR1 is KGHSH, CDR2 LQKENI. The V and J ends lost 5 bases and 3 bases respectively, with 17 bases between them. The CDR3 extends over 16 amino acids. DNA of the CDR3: TGTGCCAGCTCAATGGGCCAAGGGGGAACCAATCAGCCCCAGCATTTT. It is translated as CASSMGQGGTNQPQHF.